This TCR beta chain was recorded in a study of blood T cell repertoires in COVID-19. Study in general: Donors in the United States, Italy and Spain gave samples during acute or convalescent COVID-19. PBMCs, B-cell-depleted T cells, or T cells were the source of the cDNA or gDNA that made up the material.

Germline values: CDR1 SGHAT, CDR2 FQDESV (reference sequence). Trimming took off 7 bases at V and 14 bases at J, with 26 bases between the two ends. The CDR3 has 14 residues. Patients from Seattle were sampled longitudinally, starting during active infection. Under the authors' procedure: Scientists estimated how many nucleated cells there were by amplifying reference gene primers. Produced via immunoSEQ multiplex PCR; TCRdb's table is partial and in-frame only. The V and J calls and clone size come from that table; D and trimming were worked out from the DNA. The repertoire includes about 38,000 clones, about two thirds of them detected once, and roughly 10% sits in the top ten.

This receptor was obtained from a man between 70 and 80 years old with COVID-19, enrolled during active disease. This sequence joins TRBV11-1 and TRBJ1-2; D is perhaps TRBD1 (6 bases). The source material was peripheral blood. CDR3 region: CASTTSGAAMSRTF. The DNA for the CDR3 is TGTGCCAGCACAACTTCAGGGGCCGCCATGAGCAGGACCTTC.